Presented here are 11 T cell receptor beta chains from one specimen sequenced in a study of shared clonotypes between healthy human individuals. Profiling relied on immunoSEQ multiplex PCR, and the TCRdb table lists in-frame clones only, not all of them. The table lists 2,500,000 or so clones, roughly 93% of them singletons. Sequencing was performed on naive CD4+ T cells from PBMCs. The subset denotes: CD45RA+ positively selected. The receptors stem from a man in his late teens or twenties in good health. Some clones in this sample may be carry-over from other donors' samples.

The chain joins TRBV2 to TRBJ2-5, with D unclear. Trimming took 8 bases from V and 4 from J, leaving 8 bases between them. CDR3 length equals 11 residues. Germline V gives CDR1 SNHLY, CDR2 FYNNEI. CDR3: CASALGETQYF. The CDR3 nucleotides are TGTGCCAGCGCCCTAGGAGAGACCCAGTACTTC. The full variable domain, with the rest looked up from reference TRBV2 and TRBJ2-5, is EPEVTQTPSHQVTQMGQEVILRCVPISNHLYFYWYRQILGQKVEFLVSFYNNEISEKSEIFDDQFSVERPDGSNFTLKIRSTKLEDSAMYFCASALGETQYFGPGTRLLVL.

The V gene is TRBV2, the J gene TRBJ1-6; no definite D call. Between the trimmed V and J ends, which lost 10 bases and 9 bases, there was a span of 19 bases. Germline lookup yields CDR1 SNHLY and CDR2 FYNNEI. CDR3 length: 14 residues. CDR3 in DNA: TGTGCCACCACTGAGACGCGTGAGGGTTCACCCCTCCACTTT. Protein product: CATTETREGSPLHF.

Only one count was recorded for this clone. The chain couples TRBV6-5 to TRBJ1-5; TRBD1 matches at 9 bases. The CDR3 has 15 residues. J was trimmed by 4 bases and V by 4 bases; bases with no gene match: 5. Germline V CDR1 and CDR2: MNHEY, SVGAGI. CDR3 DNA: TGTGCCAGCAGTTCCGGACAGGGGAGGAATCAGCCCCAGCATTTT. Translating gives CASSSGQGRNQPQHF.

The rearrangement joins TRBV28 to TRBJ2-5, with 11 bases that match TRBD1. CDR1 MDHEN and CDR2 SYDVKM come from the germline V gene. This CDR3 is 16 amino acids long. V was clipped by 6 bases and J by 0 bases; unmatched bases: 6. CDR3 region: CASSWAGQGDQETQYF. CDR3 bases: TGTGCCAGCAGCTGGGCGGGACAGGGGGACCAAGAGACCCAGTACTTC.

This chain connects TRBV5-8 to TRBJ1-4; D remains unclear. V was cut by 4 bases and J by 5 bases, with 12 bases left in between. Germline assignment: CDR1 SGHTS and CDR2 YDEGEE. The CDR3 is made up of 14 amino acids. The DNA of the CDR3 is TGTGCCAGCAGCCCGGAAGTCGGAAATGAAAAACTGTTTTTT. Translating gives CASSPEVGNEKLFF.

This chain connects TRBV5-6 to TRBJ2-7; 7 bases are a match to TRBD2. The CDR3 covers 16 residues. CDR1 is SGHDT, CDR2 YYEEEE, per germline. Unmatched junction bases numbered 11, after V lost 3 bases and J lost 2 bases. CDR3 sequence (DNA): TGTGCCAGCAGCTCCCTTTGGCGGGAGCGAACCTACGAGCAGTACTTC. This codes for CASSSLWRERTYEQYF.

The gene calls are TRBV30 and TRBJ2-1, with TRBD2 matching 9 bases. This CDR3 spans 13 amino acids. Germline CDR1 is GTSNPN and CDR2 is SVGIG (reference sequence). V gave up 8 bases and J gave up 6 bases; unmatched junction bases: 8. CDR3 in DNA: TGTGCCCTAGCGGGATCGCAAGTCAATGAGCAGTTCTTC. Translating it yields CALAGSQVNEQFF. Based on the CDR3 plus reference TRBV30 and TRBJ2-1, the full variable domain is SQTIHQWPATLVQPVGSPLSLECTVEGTSNPNLYWYRQAAGRGLQLLFYSVGIGQISSEVPQNLSASRPQDRQFILSSKKLLLSDSGFYLCALAGSQVNEQFFGPGTRLTVL.

The chain carries TRBV11-2 and TRBJ2-1; possible D gene TRBD1, 7 bases. CDR3 length: 15 amino acids. Germline assignment: CDR1 SGHAT and CDR2 FQNNGV. Trimming took 3 bases from V and 4 from J, leaving 13 bases between them. Here the CDR3 DNA reads TGTGCCAGCAGCTTCAGGGGGGTTAGTTACAATGAGCAGTTCTTC. Residues: CASSFRGVSYNEQFF.

The CDR3: CAISVSGPNEQFF. CDR3 coding DNA: TGTGCCATCAGTGTTAGCGGGCCCAATGAGCAGTTCTTC. The rearrangement joins TRBV10-3 to TRBJ2-1; the match to TRBD2 covers 7 bases. J lost 6 bases, V lost 4 bases, and 3 bases had no gene match. Germline CDR1 and CDR2: ENHRY and SYGVKD. The CDR3 has 13 residues.

J is TRBJ1-1 and V is TRBV6-5; the D gene is possibly TRBD1 (6 bases). The germline gives CDR1 MNHEY, CDR2 SVGAGI. The CDR3 length is 13 residues. Trimming stripped 6 bases from V and 5 bases from J, with 13 bases between. The CDR3 DNA reads TGTGCCAGCAGGCAACAGGGTTTGACTGAAGCTTTCTTT. Its protein product is CASRQQGLTEAFF.

CDR3 bases: TGTGCCAGCAGCTTGACCTCGACTAGCGGGAGTGTAGATACGCAGTATTTT. Residues: CASSLTSTSGSVDTQYF. This sequence joins TRBV7-9 and TRBJ2-3; 12 bases align to TRBD2. CDR3 length: 17 residues. Germline CDR1 is SEHNR and CDR2 is FQNEAQ (reference sequence). Trimming took 3 bases from V and 5 from J; bases not matched to a gene: 9.